The 25 T cell receptor beta chains listed next were all sequenced from one sample in a study of blood T cell repertoires in COVID-19. Method: immunoSEQ multiplex PCR; TCRdb's copy keeps in-frame clones and lacks some. The data contain 250,000 to 300,000 clones, about 90% of them singletons. Sequenced material: PBMCs or T cells enriched from blood (not recorded which). Receptors were obtained from a human donor in a cohort exposed to, infected with or recovered from COVID-19 (not recorded which). The donor label of this sample is uncertain.

The V and J genes are TRBV9 and TRBJ1-1; 10 nucleotides align to TRBD1. Germline V gives CDR1 SGDLS, CDR2 YYNGEE. The CDR3 spans 16 residues. The ends lost 3 bases at V and 1 base at J; junction bases unmatched: 6. CDR3 sequence reads: CASSAFDRGPNTEAFF. The CDR3 DNA is TGTGCCAGCAGCGCCTTCGACAGGGGGCCGAACACTGAAGCTTTCTTT.

The chain recombines TRBV5-1 with TRBJ1-4, with D maybe TRBD1 (5 bases). The germline gives CDR1 SGHRS, CDR2 YFSETQ. The CDR3 consists of 15 residues. The ends were cut back, 7 bases at V and 8 bases at J, with 21 bases in the middle. Here the CDR3 reads CASGREGIGGEKLFF. The CDR3 DNA reads TGCGCCAGCGGACGGGAGGGGATCGGAGGAGAAAAACTGTTTTTT. The complete variable domain, with remaining parts taken from reference TRBV5-1 and TRBJ1-4, reads KAGVTQTPRYLIKTRGQQVTLSCSPISGHRSVSWYQQTPGQGLQFLFEYFSETQRNKGNFPGRFSGRQFSNSRSEMNVSTLELGDSALYLCASGREGIGGEKLFFGSGTQLSVL.

The V gene is TRBV5-1, the J gene TRBJ1-1; D not certain. This CDR3 contains 13 residues. Germline-derived CDR1 and CDR2 are SGHRS and YFSETQ. V was shortened by 0 bases and J by 9 bases, with 12 bases between the two germline ends. The CDR3 loop reads CASSLVMRRKAFF. The CDR3 DNA is TGCGCCAGCAGCTTGGTGATGAGGAGAAAAGCTTTCTTT.

V gene TRBV2 combines with J gene TRBJ1-6, with D unclear. Looked up from germline, CDR1 is SNHLY and CDR2 is FYNNEI. The germline V and J ends were trimmed by 6 bases and 9 bases, with 9 bases remaining between them. This CDR3 has 12 residues. CDR3 in DNA: TGTGCCAGCAGAGGAGGAGGTTCACCCCTCCACTTT. This translates into CASRGGGSPLHF.

The V and J genes are TRBV7-9 and TRBJ1-1, with D unclear. The length of the CDR3 is 12 residues. Germline V lookup: CDR1 SEHNR, CDR2 FQNEAQ (reference sequence). Trimming took off 3 bases at V and 3 bases at J, with 5 bases between the two ends. The CDR3 nucleotides read TGTGCCAGCAGCTTGAGGGACACTGAAGCTTTCTTT. Translated: CASSLRDTEAFF.

This clone was seen a single time. This sequence joins TRBV5-4 and TRBJ1-2; 7 bases agree with TRBD1. CDR3 length: 14 residues. Trimming took 4 bases from V and 2 from J; bases not matched to a gene: 5. The germline V gene has CDR1 SGHNT and CDR2 YYREEE (reference sequence). Here the CDR3 DNA reads TGTGCCAGCAGCACGAAACAGGGGAACTATGGCTACACCTTC. Its protein product is CASSTKQGNYGYTF.

The chain joins TRBV7-2 to TRBJ2-7; maybe TRBD1 (6 bases). There are 14 residues in the CDR3. Germline CDR1 is SGHTA and CDR2 is FQGNSA. V lost 3 bases and J lost 6, with 15 bases in between. CDR3 DNA: TGTGCCAGCAGCTTTTACAGGGTCGGATTCGAGCAGTACTTC. Translating it yields CASSFYRVGFEQYF.

This clone came up once. The rearrangement joins TRBV6-2 or TRBV6-3 to TRBJ2-1, with 7 bases aligning to TRBD2. Germline lookup yields CDR1 MNHEY and CDR2 SVGEGT. V trimming: 2 bases; J trimming: 10 bases; junction bases outside the gene matches: 11. The CDR3 extends over 15 amino acids. CDR3 loop: CASSYQDGGLGEQFF. The CDR3 bases are TGTGCCAGCAGTTACCAAGACGGGGGGTTAGGGGAGCAGTTCTTC.

The chain combines TRBV29-1 with TRBJ1-4; D may be TRBD1 (5 bases). This CDR3 has 13 amino acids. In germline, CDR1 is SQVTM, CDR2 ANQGSEA. V was trimmed by 7 bases and J by 6 bases, leaving 15 bases between them. CDR3 DNA sequence: TGCAGCGGGCAGGGTGTTTTGGATGAAAAACTGTTTTTT. It translates to CSGQGVLDEKLFF.

V and J are TRBV24-1 and TRBJ2-2, with unresolved D. Per the germline V gene, CDR1 is KGHDR and CDR2 is SFDVKD. CDR3 length: 15 residues. With 7 bases removed from V and 2 bases from J, the gap between germline ends came to 13 bases. In DNA, the CDR3 is TGTGCCACCAGCCCCACGACACGTAACACCGGGGAGCTGTTTTTT. Amino acids: CATSPTTRNTGELFF.

The chain combines TRBV5-1 with TRBJ1-3, with a weak D call TRBD1 (5 bases). Trimming cost V 4 bases and J 9 bases, with 11 bases left between them. There are 12 residues in the CDR3. CDR1 is SGHRS and CDR2 is YFSETQ in the germline V gene. This CDR3 reads CASSPGGGTIYF. Here the CDR3 DNA reads TGCGCCAGCAGCCCCGGGGGAGGCACCATATATTTT.

The CDR3 sequence is CATAQGTEAFF. The CDR3 DNA reads TGTGCCACTGCTCAGGGGACTGAAGCTTTCTTT. V is TRBV10-3 and J is TRBJ1-1, with a possible D match to TRBD1 (6 bases). The CDR3 is made up of 11 amino acids. V was clipped by 10 bases and J by 5 bases, with 11 bases between them. Germline CDR1 reads ENHRY; CDR2 reads SYGVKD.

The chain couples TRBV30 to TRBJ2-1; D perhaps matches TRBD1 (6 bases). CDR1 is GTSNPN and CDR2 is SVGIG in the germline V gene (reference sequence). Trimming cost V 1 base and J 4 bases, with 17 bases left between them. The CDR3 is 16 residues long. The DNA of the CDR3 is TGTGCCTGGAGTGCTACCCCCAGGGGATTTTACAATGAGCAGTTCTTC. It specifies CAWSATPRGFYNEQFF.

The chain uses TRBV19 and TRBJ2-3; TRBD2 matches 12 bases. Germline lookup yields CDR1 LNHDA and CDR2 SQIVND (reference sequence). The CDR3 is 17 residues long. V dropped 6 bases and J dropped 0; count of bases not matched to a gene: 7. Here the CDR3 reads CASSLLAGGSSTDTQYF. The CDR3 DNA reads as TGTGCCAGTAGCCTACTAGCGGGGGGCTCTAGCACAGATACGCAGTATTTT.

The rearrangement joins TRBV5-4 to TRBJ2-5, with D perhaps TRBD1 (5 bases). From germline, CDR1 is SGHNT and CDR2 YYREEE (reference sequence). Trimming took off 6 bases at V and 2 bases at J, with 11 bases between the two ends. This CDR3 has 13 residues. Here the CDR3 reads CASTQKGQETQYF. Written as DNA, the CDR3 is TGTGCCAGCACCCAAAAGGGGCAAGAGACCCAGTACTTC.

The rearrangement joins TRBV24-1 to TRBJ1-2; D uncertain. The CDR3 extends over 11 amino acids. V was trimmed by 6 bases and J by 5 bases, leaving 6 bases between them. From germline, CDR1 is KGHDR and CDR2 SFDVKD. The CDR3 DNA reads as TGTGCCACCAGTCCCCTTTATGGCTACACCTTC. It is translated as CATSPLYGYTF.

The table lists this clone with a count of one. The chain recombines TRBV9 with TRBJ2-5; 13 nucleotides agree with TRBD2. This CDR3 has 17 amino acids. CDR1 is SGDLS, CDR2 YYNGEE, per germline. Trimming at V came to 5 bases and at J to 2 bases, leaving 9 bases not matched to a gene. CDR3 coding DNA: TGTGCCAGCAGTGCGGGACTAGCGGGGCTGGGTCAAGAGACCCAGTACTTC. Its translation is CASSAGLAGLGQETQYF.

The V gene is TRBV6-5, the J gene TRBJ1-4; TRBD1 matches 7 bases. The CDR3 has 15 residues. Germline trimming cut 5 bases from V and 12 bases from J; bases unmatched to any gene: 15. The germline gives CDR1 MNHEY, CDR2 SVGAGI. Here the CDR3 DNA reads TGTGCCAGCAGTCTTTGGGAGACAGGGAAGGATGAACTGTTTTTT. Residues: CASSLWETGKDELFF.

V is TRBV9 and J is TRBJ1-1; a weak D match, TRBD1 (5 bases). The CDR3 contains 15 residues. The germline V gene encodes CDR1 SGDLS and CDR2 YYNGEE. V was clipped by 3 bases and J by 1 base, with 13 bases between them. The CDR3 coding sequence is TGTGCCAGCAGCGGCCTGCCCCAGGGGAACACTGAAGCTTTCTTT. Its translation: CASSGLPQGNTEAFF.

The chain combines TRBV2 with TRBJ2-1, with 7 positions matching TRBD1. CDR3 length: 14 residues. CDR1 and CDR2 from the germline V gene are SNHLY and FYNNEI. J lost 7 bases, V lost 6 bases, and 9 bases had no gene match. The CDR3, as DNA: TGTGCCAGCAGCGGCAAGACAGGGATAAATGAGCAGTTCTTC. Protein sequence: CASSGKTGINEQFF.

This clone was recorded a few times. The chain uses TRBV7-9 and TRBJ1-1, with a tentative D call TRBD1 (6 bases). The CDR3 contains 14 residues. CDR1 and CDR2 (germline): SEHNR, FQNEAQ (reference sequence). Deletions cut 2 bases from V and 1 base from J, with 8 bases between. The CDR3 DNA is TGTGCCAGCAGCTTATTACAGGGGAACACTGAAGCTTTCTTT. Protein: CASSLLQGNTEAFF. Full variable domain (remainder filled in from reference TRBV7-9 and TRBJ1-1): DTGVSQNPRHKITKRGQNVTFRCDPISEHNRLYWYRQTLGQGPEFLTYFQNEAQLEKSRLLSDRFSAERPKGSFSTLEIQRTEQGDSAMYLCASSLLQGNTEAFFGQGTRLTVV.

To note about this clone: The junction and the germline gene differ at one end; a read error may be behind it. The genes are TRBV7-2 and TRBJ1-2; tentative D call: TRBD1 (6 bases). The CDR3 loop spans 12 amino acids. CDR1 is SGHTA, CDR2 FQGNSA, per germline. Here the CDR3 DNA reads TGTGCCAGCAGTAAATACAAGGGACACCTTGACTTC. Translating it yields CASSKYKGHLDF.

V and J are TRBV19 and TRBJ2-5; TRBD2 matches at 9 bases. Per the germline V gene, CDR1 is LNHDA and CDR2 is SQIVND (reference sequence). V shed 6 bases and J 3 bases; nucleotides not matched to a gene: 5. The CDR3 extends over 14 amino acids. The CDR3 spells CASSKIAGEETQYF. The CDR3 DNA follows: TGTGCCAGTAGCAAAATAGCGGGGGAAGAGACCCAGTACTTC.

This sequence joins TRBV29-1 and TRBJ2-7, with D tentatively TRBD1 (5 bases). This CDR3 region has 13 residues. V was trimmed by 7 bases and J by 0 bases, leaving 13 bases between them. Germline V gene lookup returns CDR1 SQVTM and CDR2 ANQGSEA. As DNA, the CDR3 is TGCAGCGCCCAAGACAGTTCCTCCTACGAGCAGTACTTC. Amino acid sequence: CSAQDSSSYEQYF.

The chain carries TRBV7-9 and TRBJ2-7; 9 positions agree with TRBD1. Trimming took 4 bases from V and 3 from J; bases not matched to a gene: 7. The CDR3 runs 15 residues. CDR1 is SEHNR and CDR2 is FQNEAQ in the germline V gene (reference sequence). The CDR3: CASSSTGTGIYEQYF. Written as DNA, the CDR3 is TGTGCCAGCAGCTCGACCGGGACAGGGATCTACGAGCAGTACTTC. Using reference TRBV7-9 and TRBJ2-7 for the parts outside the CDR3, the full variable domain is DTGVSQNPRHKITKRGQNVTFRCDPISEHNRLYWYRQTLGQGPEFLTYFQNEAQLEKSRLLSDRFSAERPKGSFSTLEIQRTEQGDSAMYLCASSSTGTGIYEQYFGPGTRLTVT.